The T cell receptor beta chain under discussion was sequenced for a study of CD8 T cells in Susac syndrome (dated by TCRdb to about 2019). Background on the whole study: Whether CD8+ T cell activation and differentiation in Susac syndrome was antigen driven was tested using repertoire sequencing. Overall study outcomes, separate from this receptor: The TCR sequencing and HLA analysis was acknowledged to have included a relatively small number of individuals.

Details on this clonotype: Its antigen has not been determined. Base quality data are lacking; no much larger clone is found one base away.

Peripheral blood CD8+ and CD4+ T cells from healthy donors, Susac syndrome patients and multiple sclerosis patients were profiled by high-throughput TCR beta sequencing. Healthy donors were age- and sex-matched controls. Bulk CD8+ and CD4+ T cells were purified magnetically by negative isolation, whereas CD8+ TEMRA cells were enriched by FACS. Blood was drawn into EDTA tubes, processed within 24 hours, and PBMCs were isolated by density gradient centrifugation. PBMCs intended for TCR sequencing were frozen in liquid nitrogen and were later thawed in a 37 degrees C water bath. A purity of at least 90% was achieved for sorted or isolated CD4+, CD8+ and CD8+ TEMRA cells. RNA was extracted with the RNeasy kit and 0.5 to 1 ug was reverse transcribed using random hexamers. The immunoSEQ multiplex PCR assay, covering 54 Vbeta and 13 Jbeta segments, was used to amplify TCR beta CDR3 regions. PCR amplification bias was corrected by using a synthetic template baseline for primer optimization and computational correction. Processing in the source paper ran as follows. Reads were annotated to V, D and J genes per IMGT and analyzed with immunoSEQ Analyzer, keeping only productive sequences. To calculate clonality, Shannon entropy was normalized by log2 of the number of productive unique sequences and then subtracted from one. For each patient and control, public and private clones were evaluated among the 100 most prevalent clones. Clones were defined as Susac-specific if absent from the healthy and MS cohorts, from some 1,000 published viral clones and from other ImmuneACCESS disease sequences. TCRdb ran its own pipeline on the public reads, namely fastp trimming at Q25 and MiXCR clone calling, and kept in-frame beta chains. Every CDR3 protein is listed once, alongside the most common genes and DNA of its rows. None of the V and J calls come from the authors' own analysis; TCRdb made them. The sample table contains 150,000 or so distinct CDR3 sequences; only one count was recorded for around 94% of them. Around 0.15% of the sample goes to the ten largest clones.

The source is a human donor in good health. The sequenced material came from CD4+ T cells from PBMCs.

The CDR3 protein sequence reads: CASSNPLTTGVQETQYF. In nucleotide form, the sequence is TGTGCCAGCAGCAATCCTCTCACTACCGGTGTCCAAGAGACCCAGTACTTC. The rearrangement joined TRBV21-1 to TRBJ2-5; TRBD2, the table's D call, was not compared with the DNA. TRBV21-1 corresponds to a pseudogene. Spanning cysteine to phenylalanine, the CDR3 consists of 17 amino acids. The kept DNA is CDR3 alone, 51 bases in frame from the first base.